This TCR beta chain was retrieved from a study of T-cell memory formation after mild COVID-19. Findings and caveats of the study: There was a balanced CD4/CD8 profile in clones contracting day 15 to 85, and later expanders leaned CD4+.

The CDR3 spans 15 residues. With V trimmed by 5 bases and J by 0 bases, 4 bases remained unmatched. Germline CDR1 MNHEY, CDR2 SVGAGI. The TCR alpha and TCR beta cDNA libraries, bearing sample barcodes and UMIs, were generated by 5'RACE using constant-segment primers. From the 5' RACE reads, TCRdb called clonotypes with MiXCR, one entry per CDR3 protein. Of approximately 450,000 distinct CDR3 sequences in the sample, around a sixth were seen once. This clonotype was counted a few times. What it recognizes is unknown. This chain connects TRBV6-5 to TRBJ2-7, with 10 nucleotides matching TRBD2. The TCR comes from an adult woman who had mild COVID-19 (a few samples of this study predate the infection). Cell type and time point are not known. Sequenced material: PBMCs or a T cell subset sorted from them (not recorded which). The CDR3 here is CASSTGLAASYEQYF. CDR3 DNA: TGTGCCAGCAGTACCGGACTAGCGGCCTCCTACGAGCAGTACTTC.